Presented here are 11 T cell receptor beta chains from one specimen sequenced in a study of OX40 agonist ivuxolimab in advanced cancers. Library preparation employed the immunoSEQ multiplex PCR assay. The clones in this table, taken by TCRdb from immuneACCESS, are in-frame only. Not every clone is retained; where verified, under half of the shortfall comes from an unresolved V gene, and the cause of the rest is unknown. Across this sample there are more than 80,000 clones, with under 95% seen only once. The ten biggest clones cover almost 8.5% of the sample. This specimen consisted of CD4+ or CD8+ T cells sorted from blood, obtained in a trial of the OX40 agonist ivuxolimab. These receptors all come from an adult with an advanced solid tumor such as melanoma, head and neck, liver or kidney cancer.

V gene TRBV5-1 combines with J gene TRBJ1-2; D is perhaps TRBD1 (5 bases). Trimming took 5 bases from V and 7 from J, leaving 15 bases between them. Germline CDR1 is SGHRS and CDR2 is YFSETQ. The CDR3 contains 13 residues. The CDR3 bases are TGCGCCAGCAGACCCGGCAGGGAAGGTGGCTACACCTTC. It yields the protein CASRPGREGGYTF.

The genes are TRBV10-3 and TRBJ2-1; TRBD2 matches at 11 bases. There are 16 residues in the CDR3. V was clipped by 3 bases and J by 7 bases; unmatched bases: 8. CDR1 ENHRY and CDR2 SYGVKD come from the germline V gene. DNA of the CDR3: TGTGCCATCAGTGACTCTAGCGGGAGGCAGGGAAATGAGCAGTTCTTC. Its protein is CAISDSSGRQGNEQFF.

The chain combines TRBV6-1 with TRBJ2-5; 9 bases match TRBD2. In germline, CDR1 is MNHNS, CDR2 SASEGT. This CDR3 comprises 15 residues. J was trimmed by 4 bases and V by 0 bases; bases with no gene match: 3. CDR3 sequence: CASSEAAGGPETQYF. The CDR3 nucleotides read TGTGCCAGCAGTGAAGCGGCGGGAGGGCCAGAGACCCAGTACTTC.

The chain joins TRBV6-6 to TRBJ1-2; 11 positions agree with TRBD1. With V trimmed by 5 bases and J by 8 bases, 4 bases remained unmatched. This CDR3 has 13 amino acids. Germline lookup yields CDR1 MNHNY and CDR2 SVGAGI (reference sequence). CDR3 DNA sequence: TGTGCCAGCAGTGAGGGACAGGGGGTAGGCTACACCTTC. Protein product: CASSEGQGVGYTF.

CDR3 region: CASSLVQETQYF. The CDR3 DNA is TGTGCCAGCAGCTTGGTACAAGAGACCCAGTACTTC. The chain has TRBV11-2 and TRBJ2-5, with D uncertain. The CDR3 is 12 residues long. Trimming pared 3 bases from V and 2 bases from J, leaving 4 bases between. CDR1 is SGHAT, CDR2 FQNNGV, per germline. Combining the CDR3 with reference TRBV11-2 and TRBJ2-5 gives the whole variable domain EAGVAQSPRYKIIEKRQSVAFWCNPISGHATLYWYQQILGQGPKLLIQFQNNGVVDDSQLPKDRFSAERLKGVDSTLKIQPAKLEDSAVYLCASSLVQETQYFGPGTRLLVL.

The chain combines TRBV4-1 with TRBJ1-3; D gene uncertain. This CDR3 region has 16 residues. V lost 1 base and J lost 0, with 10 bases in between. Germline-derived CDR1 and CDR2 are MGHRA and YSYEKL. The CDR3 region is CASSQAPASSGNTIYF. The CDR3 DNA is TGCGCCAGCAGCCAAGCTCCAGCGAGCTCTGGAAACACCATATATTTT.

This chain joins TRBV11-1 and TRBJ1-1; D gene uncertain. Trimming left V 4 bases short and J 12 bases short, with 15 bases between. The CDR3 runs 12 residues. Per germline, CDR1 SGHAT and CDR2 FQDESV (reference sequence). The CDR3 reads CASSYRRTDPFF. CDR3 coding DNA: TGTGCCAGCAGCTACAGACGGACTGACCCTTTCTTT.

This chain uses TRBV11-2 with TRBJ2-1, with no clear D. The CDR3 is 11 residues long. The ends were cut back, 3 bases at V and 8 bases at J, with 5 bases in the middle. CDR1 and CDR2 (germline): SGHAT, FQNNGV. CDR3 protein: CASSFVDEQFF. The CDR3, as DNA: TGTGCCAGCAGCTTCGTGGATGAGCAGTTCTTC. Supplemented by reference TRBV11-2 and TRBJ2-1, the full variable domain reads EAGVAQSPRYKIIEKRQSVAFWCNPISGHATLYWYQQILGQGPKLLIQFQNNGVVDDSQLPKDRFSAERLKGVDSTLKIQPAKLEDSAVYLCASSFVDEQFFGPGTRLTVL.

The CDR3 loop reads CASSFGREQYF. The CDR3 DNA reads as TGTGCCAGCAGTTTCGGAAGAGAGCAGTACTTC. This chain connects TRBV27 to TRBJ2-7; D is uncertain. Deletions cut 3 bases from V and 7 bases from J, with 7 bases between. Germline assignment: CDR1 MNHEY and CDR2 SMNVEV (reference sequence). This CDR3 is built from 11 residues.

The rearrangement joins TRBV6-5 to TRBJ1-2; D uncertain. Germline-derived CDR1 and CDR2 are MNHEY and SVGAGI. The V end was cut by 1 base, the J end by 5 bases, with 17 bases between. The CDR3 has 16 residues. This CDR3 reads CASSYWARTHGYGYTF. CDR3 in DNA: TGTGCCAGCAGTTACTGGGCCAGGACCCACGGGTATGGCTACACCTTC.

Details on this clone: This specimen includes other DNA sequences encoding the same CDR3. The CDR3 reads CASSVGSGQPQHF. CDR3 nucleotides: TGTGCCAGCAGCGTAGGATCAGGTCAGCCCCAGCATTTT. This chain connects TRBV9 to TRBJ1-5; no reliable D call. The V gene's germline CDR1 is SGDLS and CDR2 YYNGEE. The CDR3 loop spans 13 amino acids. With 0 bases removed from V and 6 bases from J, the gap between germline ends came to 7 bases.